Shown below are 23 T cell receptor beta chains from a single sample sequenced in a study of blood T cell repertoires in COVID-19. Clones were read by immunoSEQ multiplex PCR, and TCRdb kept only the in-frame ones, dropping some. The sample records approximately 220,000 clones, about 86% being singletons. Sequencing was carried out using peripheral blood. These receptors were obtained from a man in his 60s who had recovered from COVID-19.

The rearrangement uses TRBV24-1 and TRBJ2-2; the match to TRBD2 covers 8 bases. J gave up 7 bases and V 1 base, and 7 bases lay outside the gene matches. Germline values: CDR1 KGHDR, CDR2 SFDVKD. The CDR3 is 16 residues long. The CDR3 protein is CATSDFGRGGHGELFF. The DNA for the CDR3 is TGTGCCACCAGTGATTTCGGCCGGGGGGGCCACGGGGAGCTGTTTTTT.

The gene calls are TRBV29-1 and TRBJ2-3; 8 nucleotides agree with TRBD2. Germline V gives CDR1 SQVTM, CDR2 ANQGSEA. This CDR3 region has 15 residues. The V and J ends lost 4 bases and 2 bases, in that order; junction bases with no gene match: 8. The chain's CDR3 is CSVGGGRGATDTQYF. The CDR3 nucleotides read TGCAGCGTTGGAGGAGGGCGGGGGGCCACAGATACGCAGTATTTT.

This rearrangement joins TRBV18 to TRBJ1-6; D may be TRBD1 (6 bases). Trimming stripped 2 bases from V and 9 bases from J, with 11 bases between. The germline gives CDR1 KGHSH, CDR2 LQKENI. This CDR3 spans 14 amino acids. The CDR3 nucleotides are TGTGCCAGCTCACCAGGCCCAGGGGCTTCACCCCTCCACTTT. This translates into CASSPGPGASPLHF.

The chain has TRBV6-5 and TRBJ1-5; D call uncertain. CDR3 size: 14 residues. V lost 8 bases and J 6 bases, leaving 17 bases between the germline ends. The germline V gene encodes CDR1 MNHEY and CDR2 SVGAGI. As DNA, the CDR3 is TGTGCCAGCCGCCCACCGGGAGAACGTCAGCCCCAGCATTTT. Its protein is CASRPPGERQPQHF.

The V gene is TRBV12-5, the J gene TRBJ1-5; the D is unclear. The CDR3 contains 12 residues. CDR1 is LGHNT and CDR2 is FRNRAP in the germline V gene. Trimming took off 1 base at V and 5 bases at J, with 3 bases between the two ends. As DNA, the CDR3 is TGTGCTAGTGGTTTGGGAGATCAGCCCCAGCATTTT. The encoded protein is CASGLGDQPQHF. Drawing the rest from reference TRBV12-5 and TRBJ1-5, the complete variable domain is DARVTQTPRHKVTEMGQEVTMRCQPILGHNTVFWYRQTMMQGLELLAYFRNRAPLDDSGMPKDRFSAEMPDATLATLKIQPSEPRDSAVYFCASGLGDQPQHFGDGTRLSIL.

This clone has only one observation. The chain has TRBV11-1 and TRBJ2-7; 9 nucleotides agree with TRBD1. With V trimmed by 5 bases and J by 2 bases, 4 bases remained unmatched. This CDR3 has 14 residues. Germline V gene data show CDR1 as SGHAT and CDR2 as FQDESV (reference sequence). DNA of the CDR3: TGTGCCAGCAGCGCCCGACAGGGGGCCTACGAGCAGTACTTC. Encoded protein: CASSARQGAYEQYF. The full variable domain, completed using reference TRBV11-1 and TRBJ2-7, is EAEVAQSPRYKITEKSQAVAFWCDPISGHATLYWYRQILGQGPELLVQFQDESVVDDSQLPKDRFSAERLKGVDSTLKIQPAELGDSAMYLCASSARQGAYEQYFGPGTRLTVT.

The chain joins TRBV29-1 to TRBJ2-3, with 7 nucleotides matching TRBD2. The CDR3 is 15 amino acids. Germline assignment: CDR1 SQVTM and CDR2 ANQGSEA. The J segment lost 3 bases and the V segment lost 6 bases, leaving 12 bases of the junction unmatched. CDR3 residues: CSVLPGLRVTDTQYF. The DNA for the CDR3 is TGCAGCGTCCTGCCGGGACTACGCGTGACAGATACGCAGTATTTT.

This chain uses TRBV2 with TRBJ2-7; unclear D gene. CDR1 and CDR2 (germline): SNHLY, FYNNEI. V was pared by 1 base and J by 10 bases, with 11 bases between. The CDR3 covers 12 residues. The CDR3 region is CASSEDRLVQYF. CDR3 bases: TGTGCCAGCAGTGAAGATCGGCTAGTTCAGTACTTC.

The chain is built from TRBV5-4 and TRBJ2-5; no clear D gene. The CDR3 spans 11 residues. V lost 2 bases and J 7 bases, leaving 6 bases between the germline ends. Germline CDR1 is SGHNT and CDR2 is YYREEE (reference sequence). DNA for the CDR3: TGTGCCAGCAGCTTCGAGCGGACCCAGTACTTC. Protein product: CASSFERTQYF.

The rearrangement joins TRBV28 to TRBJ2-7; D call uncertain. Germline V CDR1 and CDR2: MDHEN, SYDVKM. The length of the CDR3 is 14 residues. V lost 3 bases, J lost 3 bases, and 12 bases lay in between. The CDR3 reads CASSLSLGDYEQYF. The CDR3 DNA follows: TGTGCCAGCAGTTTGTCCCTTGGAGACTACGAGCAGTACTTC.

The chain employs TRBV27 and TRBJ2-2; 14 nucleotides agree with TRBD2. Germline trimming cut 3 bases from V and 1 base from J; bases unmatched to any gene: 4. Germline CDR1 is MNHEY and CDR2 is SMNVEV (reference sequence). This CDR3 has 18 residues. CDR3 sequence (DNA): TGTGCCAGCAGTTTCGCCGGGACTAGCGGGAGGAACACCGGGGAGCTGTTTTTT. This encodes CASSFAGTSGRNTGELFF.

The rearrangement joins TRBV27 to TRBJ1-4; maybe TRBD1 (5 bases). CDR3 length: 16 amino acids. The V end was cut by 4 bases, the J end by 5 bases, with 17 bases between. The V gene's germline CDR1 is MNHEY and CDR2 SMNVEV (reference sequence). The CDR3 bases are TGTGCCAGCAGTTCTACAGGAATCGACCCGAATGAAAAACTGTTTTTT. Amino acids: CASSSTGIDPNEKLFF.

This sequence joins TRBV19 and TRBJ2-1; 14 bases line up with TRBD2. Germline lookup yields CDR1 LNHDA and CDR2 SQIVND (reference sequence). The CDR3 contains 15 residues. Trimming cost V 4 bases and J 10 bases; bases outside gene matches: 6. The DNA for the CDR3 is TGTGCCAGTAGTAGGGGACTAGCGGGGGCCTACGAGCAGTTCTTC. It translates to CASSRGLAGAYEQFF.

This rearrangement joins TRBV19 to TRBJ2-2; 11 bases fit TRBD2. The V gene end was trimmed by 6 bases and the J gene end by 6 bases; junction bases not matched to a gene: 3. The CDR3 is 14 residues long. In germline, CDR1 is LNHDA, CDR2 SQIVND (reference sequence). DNA for the CDR3: TGTGCCAGTAGCGATAGCGGGGGGGCCGGGGAGCTGTTTTTT. It translates to CASSDSGGAGELFF. The whole variable domain, filled in from reference TRBV19 and TRBJ2-2, reads DGGITQSPKYLFRKEGQNVTLSCEQNLNHDAMYWYRQDPGQGLRLIYYSQIVNDFQKGDIAEGYSVSREKKESFPLTVTSAQKNPTAFYLCASSDSGGAGELFFGEGSRLTVL.

V and J are TRBV19 and TRBJ2-3, with D tentatively TRBD1 (6 bases). The V gene's germline CDR1 is LNHDA and CDR2 SQIVND (reference sequence). The CDR3 is made up of 14 amino acids. The V gene lost 6 bases and the J gene lost 4 bases, with 14 bases spanning the gap. CDR3 in amino acids: CASRPRTGSDTQYF. CDR3 bases: TGTGCCAGTAGACCACGCACAGGGTCAGATACGCAGTATTTT.

The V and J genes are TRBV28 and TRBJ2-4; weak D call: TRBD1 (6 bases). CDR3 length: 16 amino acids. CDR1 is MDHEN and CDR2 is SYDVKM in the germline V gene. With 6 bases removed from V and 0 bases from J, the gap between germline ends came to 15 bases. CDR3 amino acids: CASSEQGTTAKNIQYF. CDR3 coding DNA: TGTGCCAGCAGCGAACAGGGCACCACAGCCAAAAACATTCAGTACTTC.

This clone was seen repeatedly, ten times or more. The chain uses TRBV7-8 and TRBJ1-3; TRBD1 aligns across 10 bases. Germline trimming cut 4 bases from V and 4 bases from J; bases unmatched to any gene: 1. The germline V gene has CDR1 SGHVS and CDR2 FQNEAQ. The CDR3 extends over 14 amino acids. This CDR3 reads CASSSDRGGNTIYF. The CDR3 DNA reads TGTGCCAGCAGCTCGGACAGGGGGGGAAACACCATATATTTT.

The chain is built from TRBV29-1 and TRBJ2-1, with D perhaps matching TRBD2 (10 bases). Germline assignment: CDR1 SQVTM and CDR2 ANQGSEA. CDR3 size: 21 residues. Trimming left V 7 bases short and J 2 bases short, with 36 bases between. The chain's CDR3 is CSGRGSTGGPGSGRPYNEQFF. The CDR3 DNA sequence: TGCAGCGGGAGGGGCTCCACAGGGGGCCCTGGTAGCGGGAGGCCCTACAATGAGCAGTTCTTC.

This chain uses TRBV19 with TRBJ2-5, with 9 bases that match TRBD1. The CDR3 spans 17 residues. V trimming: 6 bases; J trimming: 1 base; junction bases outside the gene matches: 12. Germline V lookup: CDR1 LNHDA, CDR2 SQIVND (reference sequence). The CDR3 nucleotides read TGTGCCAGTAGCCGGACCGGGACAGGGTTCCTCCAAGAGACCCAGTACTTC. It encodes CASSRTGTGFLQETQYF.

V is TRBV5-8 and J is TRBJ2-1, with TRBD2 identical over 10 bases. The CDR3 loop spans 18 amino acids. V was clipped by 5 bases and J by 3 bases; unmatched bases: 14. Germline CDR1 SGHTS, CDR2 YDEGEE. This CDR3 reads CASSYLTGTSAHYNEQFF. For the CDR3, the DNA is TGTGCCAGCAGTTATCTTACCGGGACTAGCGCGCACTACAATGAGCAGTTCTTC.

This sequence joins TRBV2 and TRBJ2-5; D remains ambiguous. This CDR3 spans 12 amino acids. Germline V gives CDR1 SNHLY, CDR2 FYNNEI. Trimming took 2 bases from V and 4 from J, leaving 5 bases between them. CDR3 nucleotides: TGTGCCAGCAGTGAAAACAGAGAGACCCAGTACTTC. Its protein product is CASSENRETQYF.

The chain joins TRBV18 to TRBJ2-3; 8 nucleotides line up with TRBD2. Trimming at V came to 3 bases and at J to 1 base, leaving 6 bases not matched to a gene. Germline CDR1 KGHSH, CDR2 LQKENI. CDR3 length equals 16 residues. CDR3 region: CASSPLTGGGTDTQYF. The CDR3 DNA reads as TGTGCCAGCTCACCTCTAACCGGGGGGGGCACAGATACGCAGTATTTT.

This chain connects TRBV5-6 to TRBJ2-1, with a possible D match to TRBD1 (5 bases). V gave up 0 bases and J gave up 2 bases, with 9 bases separating them. The CDR3 is made up of 15 amino acids. The V gene's germline CDR1 is SGHDT and CDR2 YYEEEE. This chain's CDR3 is CASSLGQITYNEQFF. The CDR3 region has the DNA TGTGCCAGCAGCTTGGGACAGATTACCTACAATGAGCAGTTCTTC.